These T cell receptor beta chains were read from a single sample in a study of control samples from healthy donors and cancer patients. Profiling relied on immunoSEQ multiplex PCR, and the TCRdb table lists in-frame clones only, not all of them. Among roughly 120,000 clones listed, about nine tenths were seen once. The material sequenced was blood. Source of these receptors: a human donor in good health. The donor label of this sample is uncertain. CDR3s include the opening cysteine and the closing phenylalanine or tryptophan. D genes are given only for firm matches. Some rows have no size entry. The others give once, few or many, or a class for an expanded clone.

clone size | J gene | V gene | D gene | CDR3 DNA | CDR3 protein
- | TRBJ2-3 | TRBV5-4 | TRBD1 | TGTGCCAGCATCCCCAGGGGGATACAAATGGATACGCAGTATTTT | CASIPRGIQMDTQYF
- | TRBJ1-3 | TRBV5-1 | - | TGCGCCAGCAGCTTGGTTCCAGATCCTGGAAACACCATATATTTT | CASSLVPDPGNTIYF
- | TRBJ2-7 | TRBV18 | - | TGTGCCAGCTCACCCCCGGTGGGTACAGGGCCCTCCTACGAGCAGTACTTC | CASSPPVGTGPSYEQYF
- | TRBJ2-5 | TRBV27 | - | TGTGCCAGCACCGCCGGACCTCGAGAGACCCAGTACTTC | CASTAGPRETQYF
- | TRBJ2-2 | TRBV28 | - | TGTGCCAGCATTAGGGGGAGTGGAACCGGGGAGCTGTTTTTT | CASIRGSGTGELFF
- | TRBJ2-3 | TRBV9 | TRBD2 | TGTGCCAGCAGCGCCGGGACTAGCGGGGTAACAGATACGCAGTATTTT | CASSAGTSGVTDTQYF
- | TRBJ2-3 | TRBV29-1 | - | TGCAGCGAAATACGATCCACAGATACGCAGTATTTT | CSEIRSTDTQYF
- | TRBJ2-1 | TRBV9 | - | TGTGCCAGCAGCGTAGATCACTACAATGAGCAGTTCTTC | CASSVDHYNEQFF
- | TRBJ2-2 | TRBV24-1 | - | TGTGCCACCAGTGAGGGACAAGGACGATCCGGGGAGCTGTTTTTT | CATSEGQGRSGELFF
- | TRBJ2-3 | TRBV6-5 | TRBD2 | TGTGCCAGCAGTTACAGCGGGGGGGCGACAGATACGCAGTATTTT | CASSYSGGATDTQYF
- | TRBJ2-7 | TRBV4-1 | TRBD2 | TGCGCCAGCAGCCCCACCCCAGGGACTAGTCGTTACTACGAGCAGTACTTC | CASSPTPGTSRYYEQYF
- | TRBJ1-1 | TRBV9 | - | TGTGCCAGCAGCGTAGCTGTAGAGACTGAAGCTTTCTTT | CASSVAVETEAFF
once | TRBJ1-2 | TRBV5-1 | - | TGCGCCAGCAGCTTGGGGGGCGGAGATTATGGCTACACCTTC | CASSLGGGDYGYTF
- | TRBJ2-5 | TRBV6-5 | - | TGTGCCAGCTGGGGACCAGCGCAAGAGACCCAGTACTTC | CASWGPAQETQYF
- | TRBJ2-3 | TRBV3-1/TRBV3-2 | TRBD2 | TGTGCCAGCAGCCAAGGTCTAGCGGGGGCCACAGATACGCAGTATTTT | CASSQGLAGATDTQYF
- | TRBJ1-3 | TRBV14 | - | TGTGCCAGCAGCCAATTTACAGCTGGAAACACCATATATTTT | CASSQFTAGNTIYF
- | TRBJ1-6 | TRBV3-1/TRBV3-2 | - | TGTGCCAGCAGCCAAGAAAAAAGGGGCCTTGGGAATTCACCCCTCCACTTT | CASSQEKRGLGNSPLHF
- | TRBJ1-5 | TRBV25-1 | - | TGTGCCAGCAGCCCTCGGGGAAGGATCAATCAGCCCCAGCATTTT | CASSPRGRINQPQHF
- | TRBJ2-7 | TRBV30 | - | TGTGCCTGGAGAAGAGCAGGGGTTAGCTCCTACGAGCAGTACTTC | CAWRRAGVSSYEQYF
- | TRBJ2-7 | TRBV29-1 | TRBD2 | TGCAGCGTATCTTGGGGGGGAGAGCAGTACTTC | CSVSWGGEQYF